This T cell receptor beta chain was sequenced during a study of T cells and Merkel cell carcinoma outcomes. Study findings and constraints: Reportedly, T-cell repertoire with density predicts Merkel cell carcinoma outcomes.

Germline V lookup: CDR1 SEHNR, CDR2 FQNEAQ (reference sequence). V dropped 1 base and J dropped 0 bases, with 10 bases sitting between them. The CDR3 extends over 16 amino acids. Assay: immunoSEQ multiplex PCR; the TCRdb copy retains only in-frame clones and omits some. The sample has 15,000 to 17,000 clones; about nine tenths are singletons. Concerning this clone: Its matching antigen is unknown.

This sequence originates from a human donor with Merkel cell carcinoma. The chain carries TRBV7-9 and TRBJ1-3; unclear D gene. Specimen: tumor tissue from Merkel cell carcinoma. The CDR3 region has the DNA TGTGCCAGCAGCTTAGACGCGAGGTTCTCTGGAAACACCATATATTTT. This sequence encodes CASSLDARFSGNTIYF.